This T cell receptor (beta chain) was sequenced during a study of cytomegalovirus exposure and HLA in healthy donors. Germline V gene sequence: CDR1 WSHSY, CDR2 SAAADI. Trimming removed 4 bases from V and 2 bases from J; junction bases left unmatched: 9. CDR3 size: 16 residues. PCR used 60 Vbeta primers and 13 Jbeta primers. Clones were read by immunoSEQ multiplex PCR, and TCRdb kept only the in-frame ones, dropping some. The top ten hold roughly 0.5% of the sample, which has approximately 140,000 clones, approximately 88% seen once. This receptor was identified in a woman aged 40 to 49 in good health and CMV-seronegative. The chain joins TRBV10-2 to TRBJ2-7, with 9 positions matching TRBD2. The sequencing input was PBMCs. CDR3 nucleotide sequence: TGCGCCAGCAGTGCTTTTGCGGGAGGGACGACCTACGAGCAGTACTTC. Its protein product is CASSAFAGGTTYEQYF.